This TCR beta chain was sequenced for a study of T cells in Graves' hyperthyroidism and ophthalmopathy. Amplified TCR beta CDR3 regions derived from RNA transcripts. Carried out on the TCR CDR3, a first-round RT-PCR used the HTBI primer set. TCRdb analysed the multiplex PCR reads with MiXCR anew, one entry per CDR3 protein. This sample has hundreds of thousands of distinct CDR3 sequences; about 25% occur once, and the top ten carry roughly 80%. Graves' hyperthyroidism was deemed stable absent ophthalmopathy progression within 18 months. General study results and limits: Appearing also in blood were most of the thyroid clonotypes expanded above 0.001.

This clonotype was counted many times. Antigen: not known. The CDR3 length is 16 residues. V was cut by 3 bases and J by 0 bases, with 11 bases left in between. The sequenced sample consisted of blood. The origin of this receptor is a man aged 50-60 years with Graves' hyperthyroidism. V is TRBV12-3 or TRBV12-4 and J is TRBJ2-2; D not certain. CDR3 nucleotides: TGTGCCAGCAGTTTTTTCGGCGGAGCGAACACCGGGGAGCTGTTTTTT. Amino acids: CASSFFGGANTGELFF.